This T cell receptor beta chain comes out of a study of T cells in localized non-small cell lung cancer. The CDR3 has 13 residues. In germline, CDR1 is GTSNPN, CDR2 SVGIG (reference sequence). Trimming stripped 4 bases from V and 2 bases from J, with 11 bases between. Overall study results and limits: Tumor samples were not multi-region, leaving intratumor heterogeneity unexcluded.

About this clone: As yet, its antigen is unknown.

Clones were sequenced by immunoSEQ multiplex PCR, and TCRdb holds only the in-frame ones, with some missing. The table includes about 77,000 clones, around 89% detected once. V usage is TRBV30 and J usage is TRBJ1-2; D is unclear. The sequenced sample was peripheral blood, obtained before any cancer treatment. The TCR comes from a woman aged 40-75 years with stage I squamous cell lung carcinoma. The CDR3 nucleotides read TGTGCCTGGAATGAGGGAGGGAACTATGGCTACACCTTC. Amino acids: CAWNEGGNYGYTF. The variable domain in full, completed from reference TRBV30 and TRBJ1-2, reads SQTIHQWPATLVQPVGSPLSLECTVEGTSNPNLYWYRQAAGRGLQLLFYSVGIGQISSEVPQNLSASRPQDRQFILSSKKLLLSDSGFYLCAWNEGGNYGYTFGSGTRLTVV.